This TCR beta chain was captured by sequencing in a study of blood T cells in healthy people across ages. Germline V CDR1 and CDR2: SQVTM, ANQGSEA. V was pared by 6 bases and J by 0 bases, with 6 bases of the junction left unmatched. The CDR3 sequence is 14 residues long. A second PCR of 7 to 11 cycles used a sample-barcoded 5' primer and a J-beta primer mix. TCRdb processed the 5' RACE reads anew with MiXCR; each CDR3 protein has one entry. Among approximately 800,000 distinct CDR3 sequences listed, roughly 46% were seen once. This chain connects TRBV29-1 to TRBJ2-3; 7 nucleotides line up with TRBD1. This clonotype originated in an elderly man in good health. The sample consisted of blood. The CDR3: CSVSQGISTDTQYF. DNA of the CDR3: TGCAGCGTCTCACAGGGGATTAGCACAGATACGCAGTATTTT.